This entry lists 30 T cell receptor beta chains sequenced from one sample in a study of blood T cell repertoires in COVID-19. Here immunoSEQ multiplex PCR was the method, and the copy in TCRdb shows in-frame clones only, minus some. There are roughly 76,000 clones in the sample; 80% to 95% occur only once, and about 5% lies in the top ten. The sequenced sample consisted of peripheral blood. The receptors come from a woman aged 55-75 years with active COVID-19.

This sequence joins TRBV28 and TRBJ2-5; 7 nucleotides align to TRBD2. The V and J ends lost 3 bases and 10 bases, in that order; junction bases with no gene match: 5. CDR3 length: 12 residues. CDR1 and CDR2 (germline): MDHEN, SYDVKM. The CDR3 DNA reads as TGTGCCAGCAGTTTCTCTGGGACTATCCAGTACTTC. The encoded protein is CASSFSGTIQYF.

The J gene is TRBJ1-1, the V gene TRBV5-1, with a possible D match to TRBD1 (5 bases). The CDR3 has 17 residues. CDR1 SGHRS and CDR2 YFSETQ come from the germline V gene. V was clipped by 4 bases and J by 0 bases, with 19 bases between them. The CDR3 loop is CASSNQGAGRMNTEAFF. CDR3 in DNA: TGCGCCAGCAGCAACCAAGGGGCCGGAAGGATGAACACTGAAGCTTTCTTT. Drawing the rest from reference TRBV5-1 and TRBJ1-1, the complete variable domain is KAGVTQTPRYLIKTRGQQVTLSCSPISGHRSVSWYQQTPGQGLQFLFEYFSETQRNKGNFPGRFSGRQFSNSRSEMNVSTLELGDSALYLCASSNQGAGRMNTEAFFGQGTRLTVV.

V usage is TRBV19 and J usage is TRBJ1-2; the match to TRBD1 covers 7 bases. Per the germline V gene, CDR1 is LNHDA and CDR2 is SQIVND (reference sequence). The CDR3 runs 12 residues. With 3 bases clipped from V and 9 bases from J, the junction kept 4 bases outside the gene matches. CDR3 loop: CASSIRDSSYTF. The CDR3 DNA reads TGTGCCAGTAGTATCCGGGACAGTAGCTACACCTTC.

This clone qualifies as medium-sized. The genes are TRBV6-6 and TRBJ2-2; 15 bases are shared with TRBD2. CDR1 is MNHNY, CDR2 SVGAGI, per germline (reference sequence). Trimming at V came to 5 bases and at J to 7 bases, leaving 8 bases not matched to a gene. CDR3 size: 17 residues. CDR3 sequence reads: CASSQGTSGRWGGELFF. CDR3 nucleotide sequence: TGTGCCAGCAGTCAGGGGACTAGCGGGAGGTGGGGCGGGGAGCTGTTTTTT.

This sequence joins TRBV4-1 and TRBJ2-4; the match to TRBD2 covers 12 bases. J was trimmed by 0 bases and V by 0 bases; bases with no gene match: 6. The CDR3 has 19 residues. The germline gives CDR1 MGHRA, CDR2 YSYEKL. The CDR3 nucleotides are TGCGCCAGCAGCCAAGAAAGACTAGCGGGAGCAATAGCCAAAAACATTCAGTACTTC. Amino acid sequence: CASSQERLAGAIAKNIQYF.

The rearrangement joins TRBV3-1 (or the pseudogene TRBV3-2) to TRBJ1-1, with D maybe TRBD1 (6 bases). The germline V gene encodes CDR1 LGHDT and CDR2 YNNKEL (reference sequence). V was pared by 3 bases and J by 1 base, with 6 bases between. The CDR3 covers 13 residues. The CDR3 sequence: CASSQGANTEAFF. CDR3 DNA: TGTGCCAGCAGCCAGGGGGCGAACACTGAAGCTTTCTTT.

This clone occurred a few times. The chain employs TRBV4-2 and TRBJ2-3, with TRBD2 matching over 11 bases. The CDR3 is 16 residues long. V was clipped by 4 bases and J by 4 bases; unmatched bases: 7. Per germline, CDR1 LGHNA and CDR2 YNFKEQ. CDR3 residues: CASSLTSGRAADTQYF. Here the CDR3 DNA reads TGTGCCAGCAGCCTCACTAGCGGGAGAGCGGCAGATACGCAGTATTTT.

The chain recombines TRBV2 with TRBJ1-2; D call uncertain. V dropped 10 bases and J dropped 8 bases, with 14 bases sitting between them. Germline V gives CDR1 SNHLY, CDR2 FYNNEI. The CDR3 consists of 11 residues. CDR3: CATAVEGGYTF. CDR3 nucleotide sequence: TGTGCCACAGCGGTGGAAGGAGGCTACACCTTC.

The CDR3 here is CASSIDRGSGANVLTF. In nucleotides, the CDR3 is TGTGCCAGTAGTATTGACAGGGGCTCTGGGGCCAACGTCCTGACTTTC. The J gene is TRBJ2-6, the V gene TRBV19; TRBD1 matches 8 bases. The CDR3 covers 16 residues. Trimming took 3 bases from V and 0 from J; bases not matched to a gene: 1. Germline-derived CDR1 and CDR2 are LNHDA and SQIVND (reference sequence).

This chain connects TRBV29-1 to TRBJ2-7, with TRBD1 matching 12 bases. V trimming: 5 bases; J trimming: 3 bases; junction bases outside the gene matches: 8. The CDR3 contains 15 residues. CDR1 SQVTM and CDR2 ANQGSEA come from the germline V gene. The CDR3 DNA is TGCAGCGTTTTTGGGGGACAGGGGGCTTTCTACGAGCAGTACTTC. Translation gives CSVFGGQGAFYEQYF.

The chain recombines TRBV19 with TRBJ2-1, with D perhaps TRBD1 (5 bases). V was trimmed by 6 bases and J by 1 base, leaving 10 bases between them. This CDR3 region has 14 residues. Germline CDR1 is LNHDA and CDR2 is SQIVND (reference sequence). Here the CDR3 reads CASRGQHSYNEQFF. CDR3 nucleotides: TGTGCCAGTAGAGGACAACATTCCTACAATGAGCAGTTCTTC.

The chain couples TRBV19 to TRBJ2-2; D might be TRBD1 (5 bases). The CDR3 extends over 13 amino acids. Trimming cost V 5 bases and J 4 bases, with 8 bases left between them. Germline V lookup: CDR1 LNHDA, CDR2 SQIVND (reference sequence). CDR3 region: CASSLGRTGELFF. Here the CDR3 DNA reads TGTGCCAGTAGTCTGGGGCGCACCGGGGAGCTGTTTTTT. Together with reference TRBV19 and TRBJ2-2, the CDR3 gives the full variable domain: DGGITQSPKYLFRKEGQNVTLSCEQNLNHDAMYWYRQDPGQGLRLIYYSQIVNDFQKGDIAEGYSVSREKKESFPLTVTSAQKNPTAFYLCASSLGRTGELFFGEGSRLTVL.

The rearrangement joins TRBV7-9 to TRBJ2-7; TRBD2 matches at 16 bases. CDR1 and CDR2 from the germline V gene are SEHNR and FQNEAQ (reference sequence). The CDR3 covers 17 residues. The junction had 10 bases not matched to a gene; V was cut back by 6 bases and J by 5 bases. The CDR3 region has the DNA TGTGCCAGCAGTAAGGGGACTAGCGGGAGGGCCCGCCACGAGCAGTACTTC. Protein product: CASSKGTSGRARHEQYF. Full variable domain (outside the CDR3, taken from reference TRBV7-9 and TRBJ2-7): DTGVSQNPRHKITKRGQNVTFRCDPISEHNRLYWYRQTLGQGPEFLTYFQNEAQLEKSRLLSDRFSAERPKGSFSTLEIQRTEQGDSAMYLCASSKGTSGRARHEQYFGPGTRLTVT.

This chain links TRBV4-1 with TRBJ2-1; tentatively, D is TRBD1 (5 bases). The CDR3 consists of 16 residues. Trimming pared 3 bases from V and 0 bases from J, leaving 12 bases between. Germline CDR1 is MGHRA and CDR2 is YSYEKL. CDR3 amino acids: CASSQADSPSYNEQFF. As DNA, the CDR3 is TGCGCCAGCAGCCAGGCAGACAGCCCCTCCTACAATGAGCAGTTCTTC.

DNA for the CDR3: TGTGCCAGTAGTCCGAGGACAGGGGGGAACTATGGCTACACCTTC. Protein: CASSPRTGGNYGYTF. The chain couples TRBV19 to TRBJ1-2; 10 bases map to TRBD1. Trimming cost V 5 bases and J 2 bases; bases outside gene matches: 5. The V gene's germline CDR1 is LNHDA and CDR2 SQIVND (reference sequence). The CDR3 spans 15 residues.

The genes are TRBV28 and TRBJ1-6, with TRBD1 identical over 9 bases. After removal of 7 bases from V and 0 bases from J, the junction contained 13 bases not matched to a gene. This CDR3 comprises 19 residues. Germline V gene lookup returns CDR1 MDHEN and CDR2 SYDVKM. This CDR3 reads CASKGWGTGLSSYNSPLHF. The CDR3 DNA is TGTGCCAGCAAAGGTTGGGGGACAGGGCTCAGCTCCTATAATTCACCCCTCCACTTT.

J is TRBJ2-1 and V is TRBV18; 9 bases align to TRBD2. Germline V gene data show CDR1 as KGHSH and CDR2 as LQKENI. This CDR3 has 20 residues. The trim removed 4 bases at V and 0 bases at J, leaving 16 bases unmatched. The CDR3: CASSRRGLAGATSSYNEQFF. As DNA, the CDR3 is TGTGCCAGCTCACGCCGCGGCTTAGCGGGAGCCACCAGCTCCTACAATGAGCAGTTCTTC. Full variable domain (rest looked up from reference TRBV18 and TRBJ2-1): NAGVMQNPRHLVRRRGQEARLRCSPMKGHSHVYWYRQLPEEGLKFMVYLQKENIIDESGMPKERFSAEFPKEGPSILRIQQVVRGDSAAYFCASSRRGLAGATSSYNEQFFGPGTRLTVL.

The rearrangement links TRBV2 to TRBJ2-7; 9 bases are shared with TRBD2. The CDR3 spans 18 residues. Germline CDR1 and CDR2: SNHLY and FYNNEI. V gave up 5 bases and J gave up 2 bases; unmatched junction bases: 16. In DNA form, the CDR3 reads TGTGCCAGCAGTCCTTACGGGGGAATTAGCGGGAGTGCCTACGAGCAGTACTTC. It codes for CASSPYGGISGSAYEQYF.

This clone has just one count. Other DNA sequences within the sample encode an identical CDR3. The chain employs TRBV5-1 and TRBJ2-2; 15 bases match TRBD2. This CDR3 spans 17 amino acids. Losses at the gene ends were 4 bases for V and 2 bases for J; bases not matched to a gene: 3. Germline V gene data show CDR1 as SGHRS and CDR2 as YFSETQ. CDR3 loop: CASSLGLAGGNTGELFF. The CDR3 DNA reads TGCGCCAGCAGCCTGGGACTAGCGGGAGGTAACACCGGGGAGCTGTTTTTT.

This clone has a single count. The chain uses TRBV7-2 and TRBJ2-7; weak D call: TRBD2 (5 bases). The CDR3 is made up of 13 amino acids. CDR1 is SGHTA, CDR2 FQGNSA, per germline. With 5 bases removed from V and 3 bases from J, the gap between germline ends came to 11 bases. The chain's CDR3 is CASSLVGVYEQYF. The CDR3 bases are TGTGCCAGCAGCCTGGTCGGGGTCTACGAGCAGTACTTC.

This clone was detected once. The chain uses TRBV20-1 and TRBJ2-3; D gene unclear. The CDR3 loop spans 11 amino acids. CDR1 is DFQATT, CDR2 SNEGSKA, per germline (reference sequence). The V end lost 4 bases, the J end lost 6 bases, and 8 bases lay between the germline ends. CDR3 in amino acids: CSATNIDTQYF. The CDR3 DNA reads TGCAGTGCTACAAACATTGATACGCAGTATTTT.

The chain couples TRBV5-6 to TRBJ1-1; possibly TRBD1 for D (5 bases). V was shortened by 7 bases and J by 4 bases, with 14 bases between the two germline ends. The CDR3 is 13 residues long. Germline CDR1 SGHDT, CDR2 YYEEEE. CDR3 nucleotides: TGTGCCAGCCGCTCTGGGCAGGGCACTGAAGCTTTCTTT. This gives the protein CASRSGQGTEAFF.

CDR3 loop: CATSDPGQGAGNTIYF. CDR3 DNA sequence: TGTGCCACCAGTGACCCGGGACAGGGGGCTGGAAACACCATATATTTT. The chain recombines TRBV24-1 with TRBJ1-3; 11 bases line up with TRBD1. The CDR3 is made up of 16 amino acids. J was trimmed by 2 bases and V by 4 bases; bases with no gene match: 3. CDR1 and CDR2 (germline): KGHDR, SFDVKD.

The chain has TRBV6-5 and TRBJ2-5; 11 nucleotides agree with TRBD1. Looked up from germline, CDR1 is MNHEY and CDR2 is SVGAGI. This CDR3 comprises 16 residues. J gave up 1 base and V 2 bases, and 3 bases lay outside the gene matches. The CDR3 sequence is CASSYRGTGGQETQYF. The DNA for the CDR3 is TGTGCCAGCAGTTACCGTGGGACAGGGGGCCAAGAGACCCAGTACTTC.

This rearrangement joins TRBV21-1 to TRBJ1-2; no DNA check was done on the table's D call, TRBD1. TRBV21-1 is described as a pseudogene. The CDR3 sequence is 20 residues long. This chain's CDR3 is CASSLKSAGTPLSTSYGYTF. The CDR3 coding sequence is TGTGCCAGCAGCTTAAAAAGCGCCGGGACACCCCTTAGCACGAGCTATGGCTACACCTTC.

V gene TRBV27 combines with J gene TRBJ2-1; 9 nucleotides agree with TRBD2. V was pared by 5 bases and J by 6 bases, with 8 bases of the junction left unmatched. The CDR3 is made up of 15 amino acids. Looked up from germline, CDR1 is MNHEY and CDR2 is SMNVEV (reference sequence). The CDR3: CASSPLAGAGNEQFF. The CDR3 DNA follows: TGTGCCAGCAGTCCATTAGCGGGAGCAGGCAATGAGCAGTTCTTC.

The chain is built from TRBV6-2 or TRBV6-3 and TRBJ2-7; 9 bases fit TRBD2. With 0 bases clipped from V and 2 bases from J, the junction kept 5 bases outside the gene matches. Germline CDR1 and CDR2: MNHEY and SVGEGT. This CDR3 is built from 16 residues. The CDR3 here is CASSYSLAGGPYEQYF. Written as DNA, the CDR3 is TGTGCCAGCAGTTACTCCCTTGCGGGAGGGCCCTACGAGCAGTACTTC.

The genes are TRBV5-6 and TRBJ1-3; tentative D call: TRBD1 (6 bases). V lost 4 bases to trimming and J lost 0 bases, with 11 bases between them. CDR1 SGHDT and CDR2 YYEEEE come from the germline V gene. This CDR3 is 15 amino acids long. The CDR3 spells CASSIRGLSGNTIYF. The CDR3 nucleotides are TGTGCCAGCAGCATCAGGGGCCTCTCTGGAAACACCATATATTTT. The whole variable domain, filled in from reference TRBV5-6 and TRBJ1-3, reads DAGVTQSPTHLIKTRGQQVTLRCSPKSGHDTVSWYQQALGQGPQFIFQYYEEEERQRGNFPDRFSGHQFPNYSSELNVNALLLGDSALYLCASSIRGLSGNTIYFGEGSWLTVV.

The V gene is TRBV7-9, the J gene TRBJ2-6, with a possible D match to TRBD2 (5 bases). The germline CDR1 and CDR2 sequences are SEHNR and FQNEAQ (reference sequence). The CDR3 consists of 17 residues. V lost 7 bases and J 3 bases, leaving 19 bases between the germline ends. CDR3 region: CASTHPPGISGANVLTF. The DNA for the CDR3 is TGTGCCAGCACCCACCCCCCCGGGATAAGTGGGGCCAACGTCCTGACTTTC.

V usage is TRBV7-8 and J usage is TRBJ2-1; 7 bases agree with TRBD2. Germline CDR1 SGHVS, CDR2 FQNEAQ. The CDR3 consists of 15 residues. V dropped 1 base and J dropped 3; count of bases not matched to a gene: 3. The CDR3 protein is CASSLVASGYNEQFF. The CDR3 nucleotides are TGTGCCAGCAGCTTAGTAGCTAGCGGCTACAATGAGCAGTTCTTC.